The 10 T cell receptor beta chains in this list originate from one sample, sequenced in a study of T cells in Graves' hyperthyroidism and ophthalmopathy. Amplification targeted TCR beta CDR3 regions from RNA transcripts. TCR CDR3 underwent first-round RT-PCR with the HTBI primer set. TCRdb reanalysed the multiplex PCR reads using MiXCR and keeps one entry per CDR3 protein. Altogether about 680,000 distinct CDR3 sequences are present, under 45% being singletons, with the ten largest covering roughly 30%. The sample consisted of blood. Source of these receptors: a woman in her forties with Graves' hyperthyroidism.

The chain combines TRBV6-5 with TRBJ2-7; no reliable D call. Trimming shortened V by 2 bases and J by 0 bases, and 5 bases separated the two germline ends. Germline V gives CDR1 MNHEY, CDR2 SVGAGI. The CDR3 consists of 13 residues. The CDR3 loop is CASSYTLSYEQYF. The CDR3, as DNA: TGTGCCAGCAGTTACACCCTCTCCTACGAGCAGTACTTC.

Ten or more counts support this clonotype. The CDR3 DNA sequence: TGTGCCAGCAGCCTGTATCGGGACCGCTACGAGCAGTACTTC. Its translation is CASSLYRDRYEQYF. V usage is TRBV7-8 and J usage is TRBJ2-7, with D perhaps TRBD1 or TRBD2 (5 bases each). The CDR3 is 14 amino acids. CDR1 is SGHVS and CDR2 is FQNEAQ in the germline V gene. V lost 5 bases to trimming and J lost 3 bases, with 14 bases between them.

This clonotype has ten or more counts. This could be a read error, since a much larger clone is one nucleotide away. In DNA form, the CDR3 reads TGTGCCAGCAGGCAACAAGAGACCCAGTACTTC. Translation gives CASRQQETQYF. The chain has TRBV11-1 and TRBJ2-5; D gene uncertain. Germline assignment: CDR1 SGHAT and CDR2 FQDESV (reference sequence). The CDR3 runs to 11 residues. V lost 6 bases to trimming and J lost 2 bases, with 4 bases between them. Using reference TRBV11-1 and TRBJ2-5 for the parts outside the CDR3, the full variable domain is EAEVAQSPRYKITEKSQAVAFWCDPISGHATLYWYRQILGQGPELLVQFQDESVVDDSQLPKDRFSAERLKGVDSTLKIQPAELGDSAMYLCASRQQETQYFGPGTRLLVL.

The chain couples TRBV5-6 to TRBJ2-7, with TRBD1 matching 8 bases. Germline values: CDR1 SGHDT, CDR2 YYEEEE. Trimming took 5 bases from V and 6 from J; bases not matched to a gene: 7. The CDR3 extends over 13 amino acids. CDR3 region: CASSFPRGLEQYF. As DNA, the CDR3 is TGTGCCAGCAGTTTCCCCAGGGGGCTCGAGCAGTACTTC.

This clonotype has ten or more counts. The chain has TRBV20-1 and TRBJ2-5; D is unresolved. Trimming stripped 3 bases from V and 5 bases from J, with 10 bases between. The CDR3 loop spans 12 amino acids. Germline CDR1 and CDR2: DFQATT and SNEGSKA (reference sequence). This CDR3 is CSARYTAETQYF. CDR3 in DNA: TGCAGTGCTAGGTATACGGCGGAGACCCAGTACTTC.

The chain is built from TRBV6-4 and TRBJ1-1, with unresolved D. The CDR3 has 14 amino acids. The V and J ends lost 6 bases and 3 bases respectively, with 14 bases between them. Germline assignment: CDR1 MRHNA and CDR2 SNTAGT. CDR3: CASRPVSSHTEAFF. The DNA for the CDR3 is TGTGCCAGCAGACCAGTTTCCTCTCACACTGAAGCTTTCTTT.

The V gene is TRBV29-1, the J gene TRBJ1-1, with D unclear. Trimming took off 6 bases at V and 4 bases at J, with 15 bases between the two ends. Per the germline V gene, CDR1 is SQVTM and CDR2 is ANQGSEA. The length of the CDR3 is 13 residues. This CDR3 reads CSVAFGFGTEAFF. CDR3 nucleotides: TGCAGCGTCGCTTTCGGGTTTGGCACTGAAGCTTTCTTT.

V and J are TRBV6-5 and TRBJ2-7; D might be TRBD2 (6 bases). The length of the CDR3 is 14 residues. The V end lost 3 bases, the J end lost 6 bases, and 15 bases lay between the germline ends. In germline, CDR1 is MNHEY, CDR2 SVGAGI. The CDR3 region has the DNA TGTGCCAGCAGTTATGGAGGGGACCCCATCGAGCAGTACTTC. Translated, it gives CASSYGGDPIEQYF.

This chain uses TRBV6-6 with TRBJ1-4; D is possibly TRBD1 (6 bases). Trimming removed 3 bases at V and 8 bases at J, with 13 bases between. Germline V gene lookup returns CDR1 MNHNY and CDR2 SVGAGI (reference sequence). The CDR3 is 14 amino acids. The CDR3 is CASSYNGGGEKLFF. As DNA, the CDR3 is TGTGCCAGCAGTTATAATGGGGGCGGCGAAAAACTGTTTTTT.

This rearrangement joins TRBV5-1 to TRBJ2-2; D might be TRBD1 or TRBD2, each matching 5 bases. Germline-derived CDR1 and CDR2 are SGHRS and YFSETQ. This CDR3 is 15 amino acids long. V was pared by 4 bases and J by 0 bases, with 10 bases between. As DNA, the CDR3 is TGCGCCAGCAGCATCAGGGACCCGAACACCGGGGAGCTGTTTTTT. Amino acid sequence: CASSIRDPNTGELFF.